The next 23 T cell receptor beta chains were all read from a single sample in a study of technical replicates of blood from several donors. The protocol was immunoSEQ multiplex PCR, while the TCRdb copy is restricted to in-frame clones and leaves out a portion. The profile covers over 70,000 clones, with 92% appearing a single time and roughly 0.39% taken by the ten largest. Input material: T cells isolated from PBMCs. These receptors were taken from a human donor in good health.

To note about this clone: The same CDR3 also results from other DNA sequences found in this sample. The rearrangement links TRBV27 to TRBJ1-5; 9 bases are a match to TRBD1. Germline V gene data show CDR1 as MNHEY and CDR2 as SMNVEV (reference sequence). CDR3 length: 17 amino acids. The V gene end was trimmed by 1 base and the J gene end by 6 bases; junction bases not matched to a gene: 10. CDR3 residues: CASSLYGTGKLSQPQHF. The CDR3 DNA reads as TGTGCCAGCAGTTTATATGGGACAGGGAAATTAAGTCAGCCCCAGCATTTT.

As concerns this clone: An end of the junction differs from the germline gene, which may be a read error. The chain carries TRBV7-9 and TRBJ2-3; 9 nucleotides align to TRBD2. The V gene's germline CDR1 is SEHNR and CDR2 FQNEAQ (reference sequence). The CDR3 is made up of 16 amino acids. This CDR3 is CAGSLLGGRGTDTQYF. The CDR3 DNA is TGTGCCGGCAGCTTATTAGGCGGGAGGGGCACAGATACGCAGTATTTT.

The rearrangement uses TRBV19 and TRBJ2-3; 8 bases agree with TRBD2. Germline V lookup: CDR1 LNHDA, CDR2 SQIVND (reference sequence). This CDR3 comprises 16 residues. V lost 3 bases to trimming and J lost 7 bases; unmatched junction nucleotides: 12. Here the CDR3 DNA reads TGTGCCAGTAGTATGGTTAGGCTAGCGGGTACAAATACGCAGTATTTT. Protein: CASSMVRLAGTNTQYF. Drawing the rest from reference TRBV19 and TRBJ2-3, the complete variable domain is DGGITQSPKYLFRKEGQNVTLSCEQNLNHDAMYWYRQDPGQGLRLIYYSQIVNDFQKGDIAEGYSVSREKKESFPLTVTSAQKNPTAFYLCASSMVRLAGTNTQYFGPGTRLTVL.

The CDR3 nucleotides read TGTGCCAGTAGTATAGAGGGACCCGGGACTTCTAGCTCCTACGAGCAGTACTTC. This translates into CASSIEGPGTSSSYEQYF. The chain has TRBV19 and TRBJ2-7; D might be TRBD2 (6 bases). CDR1 is LNHDA and CDR2 is SQIVND in the germline V gene (reference sequence). Trimming took off 0 bases at V and 0 bases at J, with 18 bases between the two ends. The CDR3 has 18 amino acids. Full variable domain (rest looked up from reference TRBV19 and TRBJ2-7): DGGITQSPKYLFRKEGQNVTLSCEQNLNHDAMYWYRQDPGQGLRLIYYSQIVNDFQKGDIAEGYSVSREKKESFPLTVTSAQKNPTAFYLCASSIEGPGTSSSYEQYFGPGTRLTVT.

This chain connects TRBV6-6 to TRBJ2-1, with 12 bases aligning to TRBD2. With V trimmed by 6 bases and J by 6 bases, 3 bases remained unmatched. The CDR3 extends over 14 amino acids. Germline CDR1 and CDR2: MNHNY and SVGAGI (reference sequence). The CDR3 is CASRASGRANEQFF. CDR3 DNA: TGTGCCAGCAGGGCTAGCGGGAGGGCCAATGAGCAGTTCTTC.

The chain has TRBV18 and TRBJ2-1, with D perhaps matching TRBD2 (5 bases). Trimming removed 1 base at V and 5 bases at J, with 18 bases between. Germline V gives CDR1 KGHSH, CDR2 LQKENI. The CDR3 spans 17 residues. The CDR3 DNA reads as TGTGCCAGCTCACCACGGAGGCGGACTGAGCATCACAATGAGCAGTTCTTC. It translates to CASSPRRRTEHHNEQFF.

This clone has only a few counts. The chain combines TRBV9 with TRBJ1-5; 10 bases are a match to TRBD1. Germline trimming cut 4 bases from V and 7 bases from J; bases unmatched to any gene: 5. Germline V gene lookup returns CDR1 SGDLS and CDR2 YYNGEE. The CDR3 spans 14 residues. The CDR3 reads CASSLGQGEQPQHF. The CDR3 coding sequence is TGTGCCAGCAGCCTAGGACAGGGGGAACAGCCCCAGCATTTT.

CDR3 bases: TGTGCCAGCTCCAAGGCGGGCTTCACCGGGGAGCTGTTTTTT. Amino acids: CASSKAGFTGELFF. The V gene is TRBV7-3, the J gene TRBJ2-2; tentatively, D is TRBD2 (5 bases). The CDR3 loop spans 14 amino acids. Trimming cost V 8 bases and J 4 bases, with 14 bases left between them. Germline V CDR1 and CDR2: SGHTA, FQGTGA.

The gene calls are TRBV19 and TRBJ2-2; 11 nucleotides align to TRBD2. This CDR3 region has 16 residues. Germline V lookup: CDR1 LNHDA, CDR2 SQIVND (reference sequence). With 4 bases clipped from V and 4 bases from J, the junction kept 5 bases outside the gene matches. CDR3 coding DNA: TGTGCCAGTAGTACACCTAGCGGGAGGACCACCGGGGAGCTGTTTTTT. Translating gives CASSTPSGRTTGELFF.

For the CDR3, the DNA is TGTGCCAGCAGCTTAATGCTAGCGGGAGTCTCTGGGGCCAACGTCCTGACTTTC. Translating gives CASSLMLAGVSGANVLTF. The J gene is TRBJ2-6, the V gene TRBV7-3; TRBD2 matches 10 bases. The CDR3 is 18 amino acids. The V gene's germline CDR1 is SGHTA and CDR2 FQGTGA. The V and J ends lost 1 base and 0 bases, in that order; junction bases with no gene match: 3.

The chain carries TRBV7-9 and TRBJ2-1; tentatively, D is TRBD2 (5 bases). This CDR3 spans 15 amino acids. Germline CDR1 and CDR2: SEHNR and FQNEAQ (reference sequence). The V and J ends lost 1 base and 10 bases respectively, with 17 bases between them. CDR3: CASSLDTSPPGEQFF. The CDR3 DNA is TGTGCCAGCAGCTTAGACACTAGTCCCCCGGGAGAGCAGTTCTTC.

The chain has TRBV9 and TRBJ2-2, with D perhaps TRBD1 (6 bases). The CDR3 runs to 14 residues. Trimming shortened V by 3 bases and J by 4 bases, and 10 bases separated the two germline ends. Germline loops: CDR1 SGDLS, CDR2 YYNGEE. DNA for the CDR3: TGTGCCAGCAGCGGAGACAGGCCCACCGGGGAGCTGTTTTTT. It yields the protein CASSGDRPTGELFF.

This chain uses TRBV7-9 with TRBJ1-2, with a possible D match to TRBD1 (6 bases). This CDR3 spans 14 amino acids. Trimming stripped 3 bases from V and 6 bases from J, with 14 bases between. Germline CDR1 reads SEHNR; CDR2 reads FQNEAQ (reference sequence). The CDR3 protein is CASSFPGGYDGYTF. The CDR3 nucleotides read TGTGCCAGCAGCTTTCCGGGGGGCTACGATGGCTACACCTTC.

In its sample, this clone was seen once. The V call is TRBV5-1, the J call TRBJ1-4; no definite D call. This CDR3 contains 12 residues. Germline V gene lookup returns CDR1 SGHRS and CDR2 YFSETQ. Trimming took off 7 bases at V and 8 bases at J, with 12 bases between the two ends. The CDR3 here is CASSVSGEKLFF. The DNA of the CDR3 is TGCGCCAGCTCGGTATCGGGGGAAAAACTGTTTTTT.

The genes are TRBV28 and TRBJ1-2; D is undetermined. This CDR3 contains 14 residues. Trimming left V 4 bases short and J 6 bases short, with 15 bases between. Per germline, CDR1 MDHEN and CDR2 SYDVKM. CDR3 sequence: CASSSPSPINGYTF. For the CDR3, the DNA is TGTGCCAGCAGTTCCCCCTCTCCTATTAATGGCTACACCTTC.

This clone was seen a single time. DNA for the CDR3: TGCGCCAGCAGCCAGGGGACAGGGGGTGCCTATGGCTACACCTTC. Encoded protein: CASSQGTGGAYGYTF. The chain carries TRBV4-1 and TRBJ1-2; 11 bases agree with TRBD1. CDR3 length: 15 amino acids. The V and J ends lost 3 bases and 4 bases, in that order; junction bases with no gene match: 4. The V gene's germline CDR1 is MGHRA and CDR2 YSYEKL.

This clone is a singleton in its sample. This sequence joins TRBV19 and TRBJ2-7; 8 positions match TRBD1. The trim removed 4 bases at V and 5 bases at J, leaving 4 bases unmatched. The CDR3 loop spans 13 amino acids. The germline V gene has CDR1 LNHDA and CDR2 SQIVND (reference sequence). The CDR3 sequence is CASSRGQADEQYF. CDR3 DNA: TGTGCCAGTAGTAGGGGACAGGCGGACGAGCAGTACTTC. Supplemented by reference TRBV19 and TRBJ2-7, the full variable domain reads DGGITQSPKYLFRKEGQNVTLSCEQNLNHDAMYWYRQDPGQGLRLIYYSQIVNDFQKGDIAEGYSVSREKKESFPLTVTSAQKNPTAFYLCASSRGQADEQYFGPGTRLTVT.

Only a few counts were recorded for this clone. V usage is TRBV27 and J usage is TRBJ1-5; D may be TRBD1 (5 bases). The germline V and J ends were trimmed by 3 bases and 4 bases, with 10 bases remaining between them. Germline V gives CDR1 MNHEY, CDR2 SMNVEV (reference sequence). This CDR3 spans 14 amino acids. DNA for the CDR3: TGTGCCAGCAGTTTGGGGGGTTTTAATCAGCCCCAGCATTTT. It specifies CASSLGGFNQPQHF.

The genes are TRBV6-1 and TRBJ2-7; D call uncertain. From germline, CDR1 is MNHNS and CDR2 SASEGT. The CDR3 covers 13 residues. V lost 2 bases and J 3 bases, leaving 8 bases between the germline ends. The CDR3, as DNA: TGTGCCAGCAGTGAAATTACAGACTACGAGCAGTACTTC. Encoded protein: CASSEITDYEQYF.

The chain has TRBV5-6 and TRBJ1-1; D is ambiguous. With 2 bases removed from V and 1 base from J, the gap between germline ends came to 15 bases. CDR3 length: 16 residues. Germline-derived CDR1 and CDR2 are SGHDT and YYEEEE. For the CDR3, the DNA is TGTGCCAGCAGCTTCTCGCCCGCGCCCCGGAACACTGAAGCTTTCTTT. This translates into CASSFSPAPRNTEAFF.

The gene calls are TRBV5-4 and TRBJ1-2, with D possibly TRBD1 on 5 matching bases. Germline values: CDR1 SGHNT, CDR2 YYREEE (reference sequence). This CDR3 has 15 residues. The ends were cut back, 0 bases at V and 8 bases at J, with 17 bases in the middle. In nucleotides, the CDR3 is TGTGCCAGCAGCTTGGGGACAAGTAGGGGAAGCGGCTACACCTTC. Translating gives CASSLGTSRGSGYTF.

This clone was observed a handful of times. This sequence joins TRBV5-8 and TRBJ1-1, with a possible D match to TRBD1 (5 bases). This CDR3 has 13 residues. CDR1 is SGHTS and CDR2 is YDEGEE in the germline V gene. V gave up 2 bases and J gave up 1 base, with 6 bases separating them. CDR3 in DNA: TGTGCCAGCAGCTTCGGGGGGAACACTGAAGCTTTCTTT. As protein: CASSFGGNTEAFF.

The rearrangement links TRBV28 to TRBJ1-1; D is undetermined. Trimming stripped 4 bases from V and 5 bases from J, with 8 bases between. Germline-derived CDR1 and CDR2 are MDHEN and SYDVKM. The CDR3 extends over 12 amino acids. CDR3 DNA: TGTGCCAGCAGTTACAGATGGACTGAAGCTTTCTTT. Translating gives CASSYRWTEAFF. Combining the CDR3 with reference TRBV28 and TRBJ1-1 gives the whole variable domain DVKVTQSSRYLVKRTGEKVFLECVQDMDHENMFWYRQDPGLGLRLIYFSYDVKMKEKGDIPEGYSVSREKKERFSLILESASTNQTSMYLCASSYRWTEAFFGQGTRLTVV.